A single sample is the source of the 30 T cell receptor beta chains below, sequenced in a study of Ad26.COV2.S vaccination and SARS-CoV-2 variants. Profiled with immunoSEQ multiplex PCR; TCRdb holds only in-frame clones, not every one. The sample has some 250,000 clones, more than 75% seen once. Stated treatment: some 20 received Ad26.COV2.S at low or high dose, single or two shots; several received placebo; per-sample allocation not given. Material that was analyzed had been drawn on day 63 after the first vaccine or placebo injection. Sequenced material: peripheral blood, taken in a trial of Ad26.COV2.S vaccine versus placebo. Source of these receptors: a person between 18 and 65 years old who received the Ad26.COV2.S COVID-19 vaccine or a placebo.

The chain employs TRBV3-1 (or the pseudogene TRBV3-2) and TRBJ2-1; perhaps TRBD1 as D (5 bases). The germline V gene has CDR1 LGHDT and CDR2 YNNKEL (reference sequence). The CDR3 has 14 residues. The V gene lost 4 bases and the J gene lost 2 bases, with 9 bases spanning the gap. For the CDR3, the DNA is TGTGCCAGCAGCCCACAGGTAACCTACAATGAGCAGTTCTTC. Translation: CASSPQVTYNEQFF.

The chain recombines TRBV27 with TRBJ1-5, with a possible D match to TRBD1 (5 bases). V shed 2 bases and J shed 2 bases, with 16 bases lying between them. This CDR3 comprises 17 residues. Germline V gene lookup returns CDR1 MNHEY and CDR2 SMNVEV (reference sequence). The CDR3 spells CASSLMGDSGGNQPQHF. The DNA of the CDR3 is TGTGCCAGCAGTTTAATGGGGGATTCTGGGGGCAATCAGCCCCAGCATTTT.

The V call is TRBV30, the J call TRBJ2-7, with D possibly matching TRBD2 (6 bases). The CDR3 loop spans 14 amino acids. Germline V lookup: CDR1 GTSNPN, CDR2 SVGIG (reference sequence). Trimming removed 0 bases at V and 4 bases at J, with 13 bases between. The CDR3 DNA follows: TGTGCCTGGAGTGTAGAGGATGGAGGGTACGAGCAGTACTTC. Its protein product is CAWSVEDGGYEQYF.

The CDR3 region has the DNA TGTGCCAGCATGGAACCCCCCTACGAGCAGTACTTC. Amino acids: CASMEPPYEQYF. This rearrangement joins TRBV6-5 to TRBJ2-7; D remains unclear. This CDR3 spans 12 amino acids. Trimming took 7 bases from V and 2 from J, leaving 9 bases between them. From germline, CDR1 is MNHEY and CDR2 SVGAGI.

The V gene is TRBV13, the J gene TRBJ1-1; TRBD1 aligns across 11 bases. Trimming at V came to 4 bases and at J to 7 bases, leaving 11 bases not matched to a gene. Looked up from germline, CDR1 is PRHDT and CDR2 is FYEKMQ (reference sequence). The CDR3 runs 16 residues. CDR3 region: CASSSPGTGGRVEAFF. CDR3 DNA: TGTGCCAGCAGCTCCCCCGGGACAGGGGGAAGGGTTGAAGCTTTCTTT.

The rearrangement uses TRBV5-1 and TRBJ2-7, with 11 positions matching TRBD2. The CDR3 sequence is 18 residues long. Germline CDR1 SGHRS, CDR2 YFSETQ. The V segment lost 4 bases and the J segment 4 bases; nucleotides outside the gene matches: 16. The CDR3 region is CASSISLAGGPKGYEQYF. In DNA, the CDR3 is TGCGCCAGCAGCATCAGTCTAGCGGGAGGACCCAAAGGGTACGAGCAGTACTTC.

The rearrangement uses TRBV7-2 and TRBJ1-1, with D possibly being TRBD1 (6 bases). The CDR3 is made up of 13 amino acids. The germline gives CDR1 SGHTA, CDR2 FQGNSA. V was pared by 6 bases and J by 3 bases, with 11 bases between. The CDR3 loop reads CASRRGVDTEAFF. Here the CDR3 DNA reads TGTGCCAGCAGAAGGGGGGTAGACACTGAAGCTTTCTTT.

The J gene is TRBJ1-6, the V gene TRBV14; D not certain. The V gene lost 4 bases and the J gene lost 14 bases, with 9 bases spanning the gap. Germline V lookup: CDR1 SGHDN, CDR2 FVKESK. This CDR3 region has 11 residues. CDR3 sequence reads: CASSPGSSLHF. CDR3 nucleotides: TGTGCCAGCAGCCCGGGTTCTTCCCTCCACTTT.

CDR3: CASSFSRDRAGFF. In DNA form, the CDR3 reads TGTGCCAGCAGTTTCTCCCGGGACAGGGCAGGGTTCTTC. The chain recombines TRBV12-3 or TRBV12-4 with TRBJ2-1; TRBD1 aligns across 9 bases. The CDR3 spans 13 residues. V trimming: 3 bases; J trimming: 15 bases; junction bases outside the gene matches: 9.

The chain carries TRBV28 and TRBJ1-1; D ambiguous. CDR3 length: 17 amino acids. CDR1 MDHEN and CDR2 SYDVKM come from the germline V gene. V was pared by 3 bases and J by 3 bases, with 20 bases between. The CDR3 here is CASSFPAPRRIHTEAFF. As DNA, the CDR3 is TGTGCCAGCAGTTTCCCGGCCCCGCGACGCATCCACACTGAAGCTTTCTTT.

This sequence joins TRBV5-1 and TRBJ1-2; D is uncertain. Trimming left V 4 bases short and J 3 bases short, with 25 bases between. Germline lookup yields CDR1 SGHRS and CDR2 YFSETQ. This CDR3 comprises 18 residues. CDR3 bases: TGCGCCAGCAGCCGCGAGGGTCGGATGGATTCGTCAGACTATGGCTACACCTTC. The encoded protein is CASSREGRMDSSDYGYTF.

This clone came up once. The rearrangement links TRBV25-1 to TRBJ1-4; 7 nucleotides align to TRBD1. V gave up 4 bases and J gave up 8 bases; unmatched junction bases: 10. This CDR3 contains 15 residues. Germline values: CDR1 MGHDK, CDR2 SYGVNS. The chain's CDR3 is CASSALQGRAEKLFF. CDR3 DNA sequence: TGTGCCAGCAGTGCCCTACAGGGGAGGGCCGAAAAACTGTTTTTT.

The chain recombines TRBV10-3 with TRBJ2-4, with a possible D match to TRBD2 (5 bases). Germline CDR1 reads ENHRY; CDR2 reads SYGVKD. There are 16 residues in the CDR3. Deletions cut 2 bases from V and 0 bases from J, with 11 bases between. Here the CDR3 reads CAISERDNLAKNIQYF. CDR3 sequence (DNA): TGTGCCATCAGTGAGCGGGATAACCTAGCCAAAAACATTCAGTACTTC.

The CDR3 sequence is CASSLVPGNGYTF. CDR3 DNA sequence: TGTGCCAGCAGCTTAGTACCGGGAAATGGCTACACCTTC. The chain couples TRBV7-2 to TRBJ1-2; D gene uncertain. CDR1 is SGHTA and CDR2 is FQGNSA in the germline V gene. The ends were cut back, 1 base at V and 6 bases at J, with 9 bases in the middle. The CDR3 has 13 residues.

For the CDR3, the DNA is TGTGCCAGCAGCTTGACCGACACAGATACGCAGTATTTT. Translated: CASSLTDTDTQYF. The chain joins TRBV5-4 to TRBJ2-3; the D is unclear. Per the germline V gene, CDR1 is SGHNT and CDR2 is YYREEE (reference sequence). The CDR3 sequence is 13 residues long. V was shortened by 1 base and J by 2 bases, with 5 bases between the two germline ends.

V usage is TRBV7-9 and J usage is TRBJ1-2; D is unclear. Trimming took off 2 bases at V and 2 bases at J, with 9 bases between the two ends. Germline assignment: CDR1 SEHNR and CDR2 FQNEAQ (reference sequence). The CDR3 runs 14 residues. DNA for the CDR3: TGTGCCAGCAGCTTATCTGGAGGCAACTATGGCTACACCTTC. Translating it yields CASSLSGGNYGYTF. Full variable domain (missing parts from reference TRBV7-9 and TRBJ1-2): DTGVSQNPRHKITKRGQNVTFRCDPISEHNRLYWYRQTLGQGPEFLTYFQNEAQLEKSRLLSDRFSAERPKGSFSTLEIQRTEQGDSAMYLCASSLSGGNYGYTFGSGTRLTVV.

The chain links TRBV20-1 to TRBJ1-2; 8 nucleotides match TRBD1. Germline V gives CDR1 DFQATT, CDR2 SNEGSKA (reference sequence). This CDR3 region has 17 residues. The V and J ends lost 3 bases and 5 bases, in that order; junction bases with no gene match: 17. The CDR3 DNA reads as TGCAGTGCTAGTCCCAGGGGGCAAAACAAAAATCGGTATGGCTACACCTTC. Translating gives CSASPRGQNKNRYGYTF.

The CDR3 DNA sequence: TGTGCCAGCAGCCCCCAGACTAGCGGGATCCTCACAGATACGCAGTATTTT. Amino acids: CASSPQTSGILTDTQYF. This sequence joins TRBV11-2 and TRBJ2-3; 11 positions agree with TRBD2. With V trimmed by 5 bases and J by 2 bases, 9 bases remained unmatched. CDR1 is SGHAT and CDR2 is FQNNGV in the germline V gene. The CDR3 has 17 amino acids.

The V and J genes are TRBV5-1 and TRBJ2-5; 8 bases line up with TRBD2. V lost 4 bases, J lost 2 bases, and 13 bases stayed unmatched. The CDR3 consists of 17 residues. CDR1 SGHRS and CDR2 YFSETQ come from the germline V gene. The CDR3 is CASSRLGGGRPQETQYF. In DNA, the CDR3 is TGCGCCAGCAGCCGACTTGGGGGCGGGAGGCCTCAAGAGACCCAGTACTTC.

The J gene is TRBJ1-1, the V gene TRBV2; D uncertain. CDR1 is SNHLY and CDR2 is FYNNEI in the germline V gene. Trimming removed 6 bases at V and 2 bases at J, with 13 bases between. This CDR3 is 14 amino acids long. The CDR3 reads CASRITALNTEAFF. The CDR3 DNA follows: TGTGCCAGCAGGATCACAGCGCTTAACACTGAAGCTTTCTTT.

The rearrangement links TRBV5-1 to TRBJ2-7; 10 positions agree with TRBD2. With V trimmed by 3 bases and J by 4 bases, 4 bases remained unmatched. The V gene's germline CDR1 is SGHRS and CDR2 YFSETQ. CDR3 size: 14 residues. CDR3 nucleotides: TGCGCCAGCAGCTCTCTAGCGGGGGATTACGAGCAGTACTTC. Protein: CASSSLAGDYEQYF.

J is TRBJ2-7 and V is TRBV24-1, with 11 bases matching TRBD1. Looked up from germline, CDR1 is KGHDR and CDR2 is SFDVKD. The CDR3 spans 17 residues. Trimming cost V 5 bases and J 6 bases; bases outside gene matches: 14. The CDR3 loop is CATSAPSGDRGGFEQYF. DNA of the CDR3: TGTGCCACCAGTGCCCCGAGTGGGGACAGGGGGGGGTTCGAGCAGTACTTC.

The chain joins TRBV6-5 to TRBJ2-3; 10 positions agree with TRBD2. V was pared by 7 bases and J by 0 bases, with 4 bases of the junction left unmatched. Germline V gene data show CDR1 as MNHEY and CDR2 as SVGAGI. This CDR3 is 15 amino acids long. CDR3 nucleotide sequence: TGTGCCAGCACCTCAGCGGGAGGGAGCACAGATACGCAGTATTTT. Amino acids: CASTSAGGSTDTQYF.

The chain couples TRBV4-3 to TRBJ2-7; tentatively, D is TRBD2 (5 bases). V lost 2 bases to trimming and J lost 4 bases, with 9 bases between them. The CDR3 is 13 residues long. CDR1 and CDR2 from the germline V gene are LGHNA and YSLEER. In nucleotides, the CDR3 is TGCGCCAGCAGCCAAATCTCGGGGTACGAGCAGTACTTC. Protein sequence: CASSQISGYEQYF.

As DNA, the CDR3 is TGCGCCAGCAGGCGGGGGGACGACTCTGGAAACACCATATATTTT. Translation: CASRRGDDSGNTIYF. The chain has TRBV5-1 and TRBJ1-3; D is possibly TRBD1 (5 bases). The CDR3 spans 15 residues. Germline V gene data show CDR1 as SGHRS and CDR2 as YFSETQ. The V gene lost 5 bases and the J gene lost 0 bases, with 12 bases spanning the gap. The full variable domain, rest sourced from reference TRBV5-1 and TRBJ1-3, is KAGVTQTPRYLIKTRGQQVTLSCSPISGHRSVSWYQQTPGQGLQFLFEYFSETQRNKGNFPGRFSGRQFSNSRSEMNVSTLELGDSALYLCASRRGDDSGNTIYFGEGSWLTVV.

In its sample, this clone was seen a few times. The chain links TRBV5-1 to TRBJ2-3; 11 positions match TRBD2. The V gene's germline CDR1 is SGHRS and CDR2 YFSETQ. The CDR3 loop spans 17 amino acids. Losses at the gene ends were 0 bases for V and 3 bases for J; bases not matched to a gene: 6. CDR3 DNA: TGCGCCAGCAGCTTGGCAATAGCGGGGGGGCCGACAGATACGCAGTATTTT. Its translation: CASSLAIAGGPTDTQYF.

The chain has TRBV19 and TRBJ2-7, with 7 bases fitting TRBD1. The CDR3 length is 15 residues. J was trimmed by 3 bases and V by 2 bases; bases with no gene match: 7. Germline V gene data show CDR1 as LNHDA and CDR2 as SQIVND (reference sequence). In DNA form, the CDR3 reads TGTGCCAGTAGTATATCCGGGACAGCGCTCTACGAGCAGTACTTC. As protein: CASSISGTALYEQYF.

The chain uses TRBV28 and TRBJ2-7; TRBD1 matches 7 bases. Trimming cost V 3 bases and J 4 bases; bases outside gene matches: 6. The CDR3 extends over 14 amino acids. CDR1 MDHEN and CDR2 SYDVKM come from the germline V gene. The CDR3 spells CASSFSTRGYEQYF. CDR3 coding DNA: TGTGCCAGCAGTTTCTCAACCAGGGGGTACGAGCAGTACTTC.

The chain combines TRBV19 with TRBJ1-5; a weak D match, TRBD1 (5 bases). This CDR3 spans 16 amino acids. Germline V gene sequence: CDR1 LNHDA, CDR2 SQIVND (reference sequence). Trimming pared 4 bases from V and 1 base from J, leaving 14 bases between. The CDR3 loop is CASSTTRVGSNQPQHF. CDR3 nucleotide sequence: TGTGCCAGTAGTACCACCAGGGTGGGGAGCAATCAGCCCCAGCATTTT.

The chain uses TRBV28 and TRBJ2-4; maybe TRBD2 (6 bases). Germline values: CDR1 MDHEN, CDR2 SYDVKM. Trimming pared 3 bases from V and 3 bases from J, leaving 15 bases between. This CDR3 has 16 amino acids. This CDR3 reads CASSFRTGEDKNIQYF. The DNA for the CDR3 is TGTGCCAGCAGTTTTAGGACGGGAGAGGACAAAAACATTCAGTACTTC.